The 8 T cell receptor beta chains reported below all come from one sample, sequenced in a study of long-term antiretroviral therapy in people with HIV. Version v3.0 of the immunoSEQ assay ran at survey level. Clones were read by immunoSEQ multiplex PCR, and TCRdb kept only the in-frame ones, dropping some. The sample has fewer than 35,000 clones; around 97% are singletons. The source was unsorted PBMCs, collected 6.9 years after starting antiretroviral therapy. These receptors came from a man aged 30 to 45 with HIV.

The chain combines TRBV5-1 with TRBJ1-4; D gene ambiguous. The CDR3 consists of 14 residues. Germline V CDR1 and CDR2: SGHRS, YFSETQ. With 6 bases removed from V and 8 bases from J, the gap between germline ends came to 17 bases. CDR3 sequence: CASTPTVGGEKLFF. Written as DNA, the CDR3 is TGCGCCAGCACCCCCACAGTCGGCGGGGAAAAACTGTTTTTT.

The J gene is TRBJ2-7, the V gene TRBV16, with 11 bases aligning to TRBD1. V trimming: 4 bases; J trimming: 0 bases; junction bases outside the gene matches: 5. Germline V gene lookup returns CDR1 KGHSY and CDR2 FQNENV. There are 16 residues in the CDR3. The CDR3 DNA follows: TGTGCCAGCAGCCCGGCCGGGACAGGGGGCTCCTACGAGCAGTACTTC. Translating it yields CASSPAGTGGSYEQYF.

The count of this clone is one. This chain uses TRBV12-5 with TRBJ2-7; no firm D call. Deletions cut 5 bases from V and 1 base from J, with 6 bases between. The germline CDR1 and CDR2 sequences are LGHNT and FRNRAP. The CDR3 covers 12 residues. CDR3 sequence (DNA): TGTGCTAGTGGTCCACGATCCTACGAGCAGTACTTC. Translating it yields CASGPRSYEQYF.

The V gene is TRBV11-2, the J gene TRBJ1-2, with D hard to call. CDR1 and CDR2 from the germline V gene are SGHAT and FQNNGV. CDR3 length: 15 amino acids. Trimming cost V 5 bases and J 6 bases, with 19 bases left between them. The CDR3 nucleotides are TGTGCCAGCAGCCCCTACCCGTCCGAAGCCGATGGCTACACCTTC. The encoded protein is CASSPYPSEADGYTF.

The rearrangement joins TRBV7-2 to TRBJ1-5; 8 nucleotides match TRBD1. J lost 3 bases, V lost 5 bases, and 6 bases had no gene match. CDR1 and CDR2 from the germline V gene are SGHTA and FQGNSA. The CDR3 consists of 15 residues. This CDR3 reads CASSVGQADNQPQHF. CDR3 nucleotides: TGTGCCAGCAGCGTGGGACAGGCCGACAATCAGCCCCAGCATTTT.

This clone was seen only once. The rearrangement uses TRBV27 and TRBJ1-1; D unclear. The CDR3 spans 14 residues. Trimming shortened V by 5 bases and J by 6 bases, and 16 bases separated the two germline ends. The germline gives CDR1 MNHEY, CDR2 SMNVEV (reference sequence). The CDR3 sequence: CASSRGRWIAEAFF. The CDR3 DNA sequence: TGTGCCAGCAGTCGAGGGAGATGGATCGCTGAAGCTTTCTTT.

The chain uses TRBV19 and TRBJ1-1, with a possible D match to TRBD1 (6 bases). CDR1 and CDR2 from the germline V gene are LNHDA and SQIVND (reference sequence). The V end was cut by 5 bases, the J end by 1 base, with 14 bases between. This CDR3 contains 15 residues. CDR3 nucleotides: TGTGCCAGTAGTTGGACAGAAGAGGAGAACACTGAAGCTTTCTTT. Translation gives CASSWTEEENTEAFF.

Only one count was recorded for this clone. This chain uses TRBV6-4 with TRBJ2-7; D is unclear. Trimming removed 5 bases from V and 2 bases from J, with 16 bases in between. There are 15 residues in the CDR3. Germline V lookup: CDR1 MRHNA, CDR2 SNTAGT. The CDR3 DNA sequence: TGTGCCAGCAGTATTACGGGCACCCAGGCCTACGAGCAGTACTTC. Its protein product is CASSITGTQAYEQYF.